A single T cell receptor (beta chain) is shown here with its context. The CDR3 consists of 14 residues. Germline V gives CDR1 MDHEN, CDR2 SYDVKM. The V segment lost 4 bases and the J segment 11 bases; nucleotides outside the gene matches: 11. TCRdb re-called the RT-PCR reads through MiXCR, storing one row per CDR3 protein. This table holds hundreds of thousands of distinct CDR3 sequences, 14% found once. This TCR was recovered from a female donor in good health, serving as a healthy control. The sample consisted of memory CD4+ T cells from blood. V is TRBV28 and J is TRBJ2-3; 8 bases align to TRBD1. CDR3 sequence: CASSSWTGRDVQYF. The CDR3 DNA reads as TGTGCCAGCAGTTCATGGACAGGGCGAGATGTGCAGTATTTT.